This T cell receptor beta chain was identified during a study of T-cell memory formation after mild COVID-19. This clonotype occurred a few times. TCRdb re-derived calls from the 5' RACE reads in MiXCR, one entry per CDR3 protein. In the table there are about 49,000 distinct CDR3 sequences, about 7.3% of which are singletons. The CDR3 is 16 amino acids. Germline loops: CDR1 ENHRY, CDR2 SYGVKD. Trimming left V 3 bases short and J 2 bases short, with 16 bases between. The sample taken for sequencing was PBMCs or a T cell subset sorted from them (not recorded which). This TCR came from a man between 18 and 35 years old who had mild COVID-19 (a few samples of this study predate the infection). Cell type and time point are not known. This chain uses TRBV10-3 with TRBJ1-1; D perhaps matches TRBD1 (6 bases). CDR3 bases: TGTGCCATCAGTGATTGGGGGGCGGGAAGAAACACTGAAGCTTTCTTT. This translates into CAISDWGAGRNTEAFF.